The rows below give T cell receptor beta chains drawn from one sample of a study of blood T cell repertoires in COVID-19. Some clones are missing from TCRdb's copy, which holds only in-frame ones; the method was immunoSEQ multiplex PCR. The sample yields 200,000 to 250,000 clones, approximately 83% seen once. Sequencing was carried out using PBMCs or T cells enriched from blood (not recorded which). These receptors were obtained from a woman in her sixties or seventies who had recovered from COVID-19. Each CDR3 is given with its conserved first and last residue. D genes are given only for firm matches. Rows may omit the clone size; those that give it use once, few, many or a size class.

clone size	V gene	J gene	D gene	CDR3 DNA	CDR3 protein
NA	TRBV10-2	TRBJ2-3	NA	TGCGCCAGCACCGGTTATGGGGGCTATTTGGATACGCAGTATTTT	CASTGYGGYLDTQYF
few	TRBV6-2/TRBV6-3	TRBJ2-1	NA	TGTGCCAGCAGCGGAAGTTCGGGTGAGCAGTTCTTC	CASSGSSGEQFF
few	TRBV4-1	TRBJ1-5	NA	TGCGCCAGCAGCCCCCGGGAGTTAGATAGCAATCAGCCCCAGCATTTT	CASSPRELDSNQPQHF
NA	TRBV9	TRBJ2-1	TRBD2	TGTGCCAGCAGCGTATATGAAGGCGGGAGCTCCTACAATGAGCAGTTCTTC	CASSVYEGGSSYNEQFF
NA	TRBV6-5	TRBJ2-7	NA	TGTGCCAGCAGTTACTCCGAGGGACACCTTTCCTACGAGCAGTACTTC	CASSYSEGHLSYEQYF
NA	TRBV7-2	TRBJ2-5	TRBD2	TGTGCCAGCAGCCCAGCAGTTAGCGGGGGGGCCAGAGAAGAGACCCAGTACTTC	CASSPAVSGGAREETQYF
few	TRBV10-1	TRBJ2-5	NA	TGCGCCAGCAGTGAGTGTACAGCCACACAAGAGACCCAGTACTTC	CASSECTATQETQYF
NA	TRBV12-3/TRBV12-4	TRBJ1-4	NA	TGTGCCAGCAGTTTTAGAGGTGAAAAACTGTTTTTT	CASSFRGEKLFF
once	TRBV2	TRBJ1-5	TRBD1	TGTGCCAGCAGTGGGACAGGGGACCAGCCCCAGCATTTT	CASSGTGDQPQHF
NA	TRBV4-2	TRBJ1-4	NA	TGTGCCAGCAGCCTACTTGGGGCAGGGGTGCAGACTAATGAAAAACTGTTTTTT	CASSLLGAGVQTNEKLFF
few	TRBV29-1	TRBJ1-6	NA	TGCAGCGCTTCAGTCAGATCGGGGGATGGACCCCTCCACTTT	CSASVRSGDGPLHF
NA	TRBV19	TRBJ2-7	TRBD2	TGTGCCAGTAGTAGGGGGGGGACCGATCTTTCCTACGAGCAGTACTTC	CASSRGGTDLSYEQYF
once	TRBV6-5	TRBJ1-4	TRBD1	TGTGCCAGCAGTTACTCGACAGGGAGTGAAAAACTGTTTTTT	CASSYSTGSEKLFF
once	TRBV4-3	TRBJ2-7	NA	TGCGCCAGCAGCCAAGACAGGAACGGCTACGAGCAGTACTTC	CASSQDRNGYEQYF
NA	TRBV6-5	TRBJ1-1	TRBD1	TGTGCCAGCAGTTCCTTGGGACAGGGGGAGACTGAAGCTTTCTTT	CASSSLGQGETEAFF
NA	TRBV7-9	TRBJ1-3	NA	TGTGCCAGCAGCTTAGCGGGAACGGGGGACGGAGGAAACACCATATATTTT	CASSLAGTGDGGNTIYF
NA	TRBV3-1/TRBV3-2	TRBJ2-1	TRBD2	TGTGCCAGCAGCCAAGAGGGTAGTGGCGGGAGGTGGGGCGGTGAGCAGTTCTTC	CASSQEGSGGRWGGEQFF
NA	TRBV7-3	TRBJ2-1	TRBD2	TGTGCCAGCAGCTTACAGTCTAGCGGGGGCGGGAATGAGCAGTTCTTC	CASSLQSSGGGNEQFF
NA	TRBV7-9	TRBJ2-5	TRBD2	TGTGCCAGCAGCTTTTCAACCTCTGGGGGGGCCCAGTACTTC	CASSFSTSGGAQYF
NA	TRBV6-5	TRBJ2-3	NA	TGTGCCAGCAGTTACTCCAGGGTTTTTCTCACAGATACGCAGTATTTT	CASSYSRVFLTDTQYF
NA	TRBV19	TRBJ2-2	TRBD2	TGTGCCAGTAGTATTGGGCTAGCGGGACGAACCGGGGAGCTGTTTTTT	CASSIGLAGRTGELFF
few	TRBV11-2	TRBJ2-3	TRBD2	TGTGCCAGCAGCTTCCGCGGGGGGGCGGGCACAGATACGCAGTATTTT	CASSFRGGAGTDTQYF
few	TRBV12-5	TRBJ1-3	NA	TGTGCTAGTGGCCCCGGGACACCGGGAAACACCATATATTTT	CASGPGTPGNTIYF
NA	TRBV2	TRBJ1-4	NA	TGTGCCAGCAGTCGCCCTATGACAGGAGATGCAACTAATGAAAAACTGTTTTTT	CASSRPMTGDATNEKLFF
NA	TRBV29-1	TRBJ2-3	TRBD1	TGCAGCGTTAGACAGGGGACCTTCACAGATACGCAGTATTTT	CSVRQGTFTDTQYF
NA	TRBV5-4	TRBJ2-1	TRBD2	TGTGCCAGCAGCTTGGCCGGCGCGGGAGTGGACAATGAGCAGTTCTTC	CASSLAGAGVDNEQFF
NA	TRBV19	TRBJ1-1	TRBD1	TGTGCCAGTAGTTTCCCCCCCCGGCCAGGGGGGACGAACACTGAAGCTTTCTTT	CASSFPPRPGGTNTEAFF
NA	TRBV28	TRBJ2-7	NA	TGTGCCAGCAGTTTAGGCCAGGAAACCTACGAGCAGTACTTC	CASSLGQETYEQYF